This T cell receptor beta chain is from a study of blood T cells in healthy people across ages. Study-wide context: Template switching caught about one barcoded beta molecule for each two T cells. Broader study findings: Older individuals had lower TCR beta diversity per million T cells (the decline was roughly linear).

The donors, all healthy, were Caucasians living in Russia, aged 6 to 90. Donors each provided roughly 10 milliliters of peripheral blood. It was with a sample-barcoded 5' primer and a J-beta primer mix that a second PCR of about 6 to 12 cycles was run. Each CDR3 protein gets one entry after TCRdb re-called the 5' RACE reads with MiXCR. The sample carries over 1,300,000 distinct CDR3 sequences, approximately 59% recorded once. This clonotype appeared a few times. Its target is not known. With V trimmed by 5 bases and J by 1 base, 4 bases remained unmatched. The CDR3 has 13 residues. CDR1 DFQATT and CDR2 SNEGSKA come from the germline V gene (reference sequence).

The specimen was blood. The chain combines TRBV20-1 with TRBJ2-7; 8 positions match TRBD2. The source of this sequence is a young man in good health. The CDR3 loop is CSAGKRGSYEQYF. CDR3 bases: TGCAGTGCTGGGAAGCGGGGGTCCTACGAGCAGTACTTC.